The clone carrying this TCR beta chain was seen a few times. TCRdb processed the 5' RACE reads anew with MiXCR; each CDR3 protein has one entry. The sample has roughly 260,000 distinct CDR3 sequences, 10% to 15% seen once. The sample is drawn from a study of T cells after yellow fever vaccination. About the study: With SMART-Seq v4 Ultra Low Input, the fractions containing low cell numbers were prepared.

This CDR3 region has 14 residues. V lost 0 bases, J lost 7 bases, and 12 bases lay in between. Germline CDR1 reads LGHNA; CDR2 reads YSLEER. The sequencing used CD4+ T cells sorted from PBMCs, collected 45 days after the yellow fever booster vaccination. The chain joins TRBV4-3 to TRBJ1-2, with a tentative D call TRBD1 (6 bases). The sequence was collected from a man aged 25-40 years who received the YFV17D yellow fever vaccine. CDR3 coding DNA: TGCGCCAGCAGCCAAGAATACAGGGCGCCTGGCTACACCTTC. This encodes CASSQEYRAPGYTF.